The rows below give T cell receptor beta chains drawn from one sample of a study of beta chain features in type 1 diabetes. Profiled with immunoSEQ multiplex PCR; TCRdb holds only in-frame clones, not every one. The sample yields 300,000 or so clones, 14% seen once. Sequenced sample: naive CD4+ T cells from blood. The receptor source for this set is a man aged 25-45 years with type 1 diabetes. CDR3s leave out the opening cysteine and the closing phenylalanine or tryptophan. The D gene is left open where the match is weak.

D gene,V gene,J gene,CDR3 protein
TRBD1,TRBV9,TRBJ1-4,ASSVDPPGTGDEKLF
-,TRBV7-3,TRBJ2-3,ASSNPTRSDTQY
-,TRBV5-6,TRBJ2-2,ASSPMAGSTGELF
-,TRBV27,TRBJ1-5,ASSLRQGNQPQH
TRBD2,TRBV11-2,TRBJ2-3,ASSLDRGGSSQY
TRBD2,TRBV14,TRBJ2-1,ASSPTPGTSSHEQF
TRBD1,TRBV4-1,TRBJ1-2,ASSHAGTGVGYT
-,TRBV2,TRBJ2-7,ASRGEVYEQY
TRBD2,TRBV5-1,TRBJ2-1,ASSRGLAGRSSYNEQF
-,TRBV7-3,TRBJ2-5,ASSPAGKETQY
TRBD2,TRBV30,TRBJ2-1,AWSPDRTSKNEQF
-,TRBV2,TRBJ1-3,ASSVEAGAGNTIY
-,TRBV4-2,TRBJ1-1,ASSQDRAEAF
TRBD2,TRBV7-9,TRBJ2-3,ASSLLAENTDTQY
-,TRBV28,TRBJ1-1,ASTAMEGGSTEAF
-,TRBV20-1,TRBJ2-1,SAKGGVEQF
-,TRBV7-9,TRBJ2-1,ASSEGDTRLF
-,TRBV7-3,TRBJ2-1,ASSFGGSYNEQF
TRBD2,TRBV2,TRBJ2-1,ASRPGLVYNEQF
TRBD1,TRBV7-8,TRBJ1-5,ASSDDRVRGQPQH
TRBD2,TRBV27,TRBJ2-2,ASSPLGGAYTGELF
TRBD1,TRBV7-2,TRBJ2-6,ASSQTGGAGANVLT
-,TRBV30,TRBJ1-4,ACERHPIYSTNEKLF
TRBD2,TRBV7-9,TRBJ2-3,ASSSGAGVVDTQY
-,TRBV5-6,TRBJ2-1,ASSLFEGYDNEQF
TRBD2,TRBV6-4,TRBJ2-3,ASFSGRAGDTQY
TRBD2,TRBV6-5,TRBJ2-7,ASRGSGTSSYEQY
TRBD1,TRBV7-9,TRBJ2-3,ASSFGTADTQY
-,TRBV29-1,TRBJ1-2,SVVVTADYGYT
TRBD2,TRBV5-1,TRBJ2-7,ASSLMTSGRVNSYEQY
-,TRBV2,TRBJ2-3,ASRGDTDTQY
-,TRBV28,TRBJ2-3,ASSFLGDTDTQY
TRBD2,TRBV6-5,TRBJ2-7,ASSLGLAGGVGQY
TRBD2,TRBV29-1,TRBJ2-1,SVAGTSGSYNEQF
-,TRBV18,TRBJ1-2,ASSPAGDDYGYT
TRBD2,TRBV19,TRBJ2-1,ASSLSGTSGMNEQF
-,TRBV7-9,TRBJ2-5,ASSPTYSRQTEETQY
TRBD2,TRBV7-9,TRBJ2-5,ASSLGTSGGGVTQY
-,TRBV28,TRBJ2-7,ASKQGSSYEQY
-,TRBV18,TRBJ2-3,ASSPSGDTQY
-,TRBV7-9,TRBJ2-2,ASSQDTNTGELF
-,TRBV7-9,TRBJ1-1,ASSLVGQLEAF
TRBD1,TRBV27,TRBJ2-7,ASPCGDRGLVYEQY
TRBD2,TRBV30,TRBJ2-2,AWSGWEGYTGELF
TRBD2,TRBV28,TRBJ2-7,ASRAGGRYEQY
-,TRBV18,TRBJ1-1,ASSLGQGTNTEAF
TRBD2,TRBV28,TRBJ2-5,ASSLGLAGEETQY
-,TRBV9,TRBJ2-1,ASARDNEQF
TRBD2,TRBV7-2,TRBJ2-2,ASSLAGVSGTGELF
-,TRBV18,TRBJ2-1,ASSAARGDSYNEQF
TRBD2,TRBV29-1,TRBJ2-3,SALRQRDTDTQY
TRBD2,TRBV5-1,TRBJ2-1,ASSHGLADNEQF
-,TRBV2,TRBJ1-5,ASSESPALVQPQH
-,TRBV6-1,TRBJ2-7,ASTLGQASYEQY